A selection of T cell receptor beta chains follows, all from one sample in a study of blood T cell repertoires in COVID-19. Clones were sequenced by immunoSEQ multiplex PCR, and TCRdb holds only the in-frame ones, with some missing. The sample holds 98,000 or so clones; approximately 85% are singletons and the top ten take about 5%. Sequenced material: peripheral blood. These receptors all stem from a man aged 55-75 years with acute or convalescent COVID-19. Both conserved end residues are part of each CDR3. A D gene is named only where the DNA matches it firmly. The listing skips clone size in some rows; elsewhere it reads once, few, many or a size class.

V	D	size	J	CDR3	DNA
TRBV28	TRBD1	-	TRBJ1-2	CASSLKRTGNTINYGYTF	TGTGCCAGCAGTTTAAAAAGGACAGGGAACACGATTAACTATGGCTACACCTTC
TRBV3-1/TRBV3-2	TRBD1	few	TRBJ2-1	CASSPRTGAYNEQFF	TGTGCCAGCAGCCCTCGGACAGGGGCCTACAATGAGCAGTTCTTC
TRBV19	-	-	TRBJ1-5	CASSIPLGGEGYQPQHF	TGTGCCAGTAGTATCCCTCTAGGGGGGGAGGGTTATCAGCCCCAGCATTTT
TRBV30	-	-	TRBJ2-5	CAWSVQGSQETQYF	TGTGCCTGGAGTGTACAGGGCTCCCAAGAGACCCAGTACTTC
TRBV7-8	TRBD2	-	TRBJ2-3	CASSQLGTSGSTDTQYF	TGTGCCAGCAGCCAGCTCGGGACTAGCGGGAGCACAGATACGCAGTATTTT
TRBV28	TRBD1	-	TRBJ1-6	CASRGQGAYNSPLHF	TGTGCCAGCAGGGGACAGGGGGCTTATAATTCACCCCTCCACTTT
TRBV28	-	many	TRBJ2-7	CASNFMGRFGEQYF	TGTGCCAGCAACTTCATGGGCAGGTTCGGCGAGCAGTACTTC
TRBV5-1	-	few	TRBJ1-4	CASSNLGRVDEKLFF	TGCGCCAGCAGCAATCTGGGGAGAGTAGATGAAAAACTGTTTTTT
TRBV3-1/TRBV3-2	-	-	TRBJ1-3	CASSQGSSGQRPSGNTIYF	TGTGCCAGCAGCCAAGGGAGCTCAGGACAGCGACCCTCTGGAAACACCATATATTTT
TRBV30	-	few	TRBJ1-6	CAWSVLVGPDFRNSPLHF	TGTGCCTGGAGTGTACTTGTCGGCCCGGACTTTAGGAATTCACCCCTCCACTTT
TRBV4-3	TRBD1	-	TRBJ1-1	CASSQDGQGDTEAFF	TGCGCCAGCAGCCAAGACGGACAGGGGGACACTGAAGCTTTCTTT
TRBV6-5	-	-	TRBJ1-1	CAIWSHSAKNTEAFF	TGTGCGATTTGGAGTCACTCGGCGAAGAACACTGAAGCTTTCTTT
TRBV6-5	-	few	TRBJ1-1	CASSQRITQGLAFF	TGTGCCAGCAGTCAACGGATCACACAGGGTTTGGCTTTCTTT
TRBV29-1	TRBD2	-	TRBJ2-3	CSVVGLAGPTDTQYF	TGCAGCGTAGTGGGACTAGCGGGACCCACAGATACGCAGTATTTT
TRBV18	TRBD1	-	TRBJ1-4	CASSHGTDDEKLFF	TGTGCCAGCTCACACGGGACAGATGATGAAAAACTGTTTTTT
TRBV5-4	TRBD2	-	TRBJ2-7	CASSFRTSGSNYEQYF	TGTGCCAGCAGCTTTAGGACTAGCGGGAGTAACTACGAGCAGTACTTC
TRBV5-1	-	-	TRBJ1-5	CASSQEGIGNQPQHF	TGCGCCAGCAGCCAGGAAGGAATTGGCAATCAGCCCCAGCATTTT
TRBV5-1	TRBD2	-	TRBJ2-3	CASSVFGTSGRDTQYF	TGCGCCAGCAGCGTGTTCGGGACTAGCGGGAGAGATACGCAGTATTTT
TRBV5-6	-	-	TRBJ2-1	CASSFQGGEQFF	TGTGCCAGCAGCTTTCAGGGGGGAGAGCAGTTCTTC
TRBV4-2	-	-	TRBJ2-7	CASSQDRLSYEQYF	TGTGCCAGCAGCCAAGATCGACTGTCCTACGAGCAGTACTTC
TRBV20-1	-	once	TRBJ2-1	CSASETDNNEQFF	TGCAGTGCTAGTGAGACAGATAACAATGAGCAGTTCTTC
TRBV7-9	TRBD2	-	TRBJ2-1	CASSRTSGGFEQFF	TGTGCCAGCAGCCGGACTAGCGGGGGGTTTGAGCAGTTCTTC
TRBV4-1	TRBD2	-	TRBJ2-5	CASSQGLADIGETQYF	TGCGCCAGCAGCCAAGGACTAGCGGATATTGGGGAGACCCAGTACTTC
TRBV30	TRBD1	-	TRBJ1-1	CAWGQGKTEAFF	TGTGCCTGGGGACAGGGGAAGACTGAAGCTTTCTTT
TRBV19	-	-	TRBJ1-2	CASSIAGGINYGYTF	TGTGCCAGTAGTATTGCGGGGGGCATTAACTATGGCTACACCTTC